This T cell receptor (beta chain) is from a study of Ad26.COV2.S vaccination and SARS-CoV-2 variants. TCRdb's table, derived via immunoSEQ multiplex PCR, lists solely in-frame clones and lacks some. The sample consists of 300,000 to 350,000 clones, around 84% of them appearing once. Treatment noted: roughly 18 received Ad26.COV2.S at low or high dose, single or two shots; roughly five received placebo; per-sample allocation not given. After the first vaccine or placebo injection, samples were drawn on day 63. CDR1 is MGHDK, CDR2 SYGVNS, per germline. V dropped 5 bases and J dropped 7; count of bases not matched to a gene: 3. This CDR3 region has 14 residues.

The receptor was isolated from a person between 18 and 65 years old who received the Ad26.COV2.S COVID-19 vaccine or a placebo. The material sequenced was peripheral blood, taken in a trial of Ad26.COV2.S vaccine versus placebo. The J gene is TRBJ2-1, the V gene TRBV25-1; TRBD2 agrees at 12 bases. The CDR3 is CASSPSGGANEQFF. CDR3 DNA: TGTGCCAGCAGTCCTAGCGGGGGGGCAAATGAGCAGTTCTTC. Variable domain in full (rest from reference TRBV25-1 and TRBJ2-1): EADIYQTPRYLVIGTGKKITLECSQTMGHDKMYWYQQDPGMELHLIHYSYGVNSTEKGDLSSESTVSRIRTEHFPLTLESARPSHTSQYLCASSPSGGANEQFFGPGTRLTVL.